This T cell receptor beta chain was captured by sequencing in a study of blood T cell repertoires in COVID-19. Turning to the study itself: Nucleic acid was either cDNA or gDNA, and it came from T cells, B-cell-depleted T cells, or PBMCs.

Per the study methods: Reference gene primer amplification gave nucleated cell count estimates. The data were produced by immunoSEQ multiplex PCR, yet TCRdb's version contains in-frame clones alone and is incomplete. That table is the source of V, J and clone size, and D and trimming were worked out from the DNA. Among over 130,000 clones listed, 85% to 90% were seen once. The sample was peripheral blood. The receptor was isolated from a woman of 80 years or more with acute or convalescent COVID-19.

The CDR3 region is CASSPTSGGRNEQFF. DNA for the CDR3: TGTGCCAGCAGCCCCACTAGCGGGGGGAGGAATGAGCAGTTCTTC. The chain links TRBV3-1 (or the pseudogene TRBV3-2) to TRBJ2-1; 12 nucleotides agree with TRBD2. CDR3 size: 15 residues. Germline CDR1 reads LGHDT; CDR2 reads YNNKEL (reference sequence). With 4 bases clipped from V and 7 bases from J, the junction kept 5 bases outside the gene matches.